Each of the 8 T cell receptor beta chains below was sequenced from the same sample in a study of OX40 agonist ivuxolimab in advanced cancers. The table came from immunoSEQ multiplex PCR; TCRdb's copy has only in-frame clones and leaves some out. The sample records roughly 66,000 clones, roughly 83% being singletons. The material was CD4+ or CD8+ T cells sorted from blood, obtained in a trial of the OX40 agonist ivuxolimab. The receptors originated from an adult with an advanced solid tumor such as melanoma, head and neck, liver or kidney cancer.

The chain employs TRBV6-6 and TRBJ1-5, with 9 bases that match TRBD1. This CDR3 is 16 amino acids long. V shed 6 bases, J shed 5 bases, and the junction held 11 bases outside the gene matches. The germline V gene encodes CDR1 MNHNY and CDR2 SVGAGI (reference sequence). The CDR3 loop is CASRGSQGASDQPQHF. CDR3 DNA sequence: TGTGCCAGCAGGGGGTCACAGGGGGCTTCGGATCAGCCCCAGCATTTT.

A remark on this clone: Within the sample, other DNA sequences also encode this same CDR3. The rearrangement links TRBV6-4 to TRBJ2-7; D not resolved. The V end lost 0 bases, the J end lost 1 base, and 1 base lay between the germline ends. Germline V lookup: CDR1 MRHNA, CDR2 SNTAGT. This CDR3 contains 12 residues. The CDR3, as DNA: TGTGCCAGCAGTGACTCGTCCTACGAGCAGTACTTC. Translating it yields CASSDSSYEQYF.

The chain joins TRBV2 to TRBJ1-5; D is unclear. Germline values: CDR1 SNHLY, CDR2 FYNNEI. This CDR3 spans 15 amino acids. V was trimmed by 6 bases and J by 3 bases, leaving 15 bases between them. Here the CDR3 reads CASSAGPVSNQPQHF. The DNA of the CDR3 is TGTGCCAGCAGCGCAGGTCCCGTATCCAATCAGCCCCAGCATTTT.

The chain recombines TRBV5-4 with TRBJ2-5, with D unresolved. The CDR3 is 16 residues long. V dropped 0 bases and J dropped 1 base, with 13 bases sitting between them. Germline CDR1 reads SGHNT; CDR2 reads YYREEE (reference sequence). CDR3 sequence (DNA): TGTGCCAGCAGCTTGGCCAGAGGCTTAGGCCAAGAGACCCAGTACTTC. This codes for CASSLARGLGQETQYF.

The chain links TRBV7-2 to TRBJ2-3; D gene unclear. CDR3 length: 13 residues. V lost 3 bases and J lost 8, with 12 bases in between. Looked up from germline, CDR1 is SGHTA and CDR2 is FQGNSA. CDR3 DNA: TGTGCCAGCAGCTTTGCTAGAATTGGTACGCAGTATTTT. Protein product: CASSFARIGTQYF.

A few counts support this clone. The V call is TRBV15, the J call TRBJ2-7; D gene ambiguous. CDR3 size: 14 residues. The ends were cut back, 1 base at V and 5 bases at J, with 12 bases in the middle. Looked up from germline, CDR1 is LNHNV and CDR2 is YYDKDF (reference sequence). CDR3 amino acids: CATSRVLGSDEQYF. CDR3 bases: TGTGCCACCAGCAGAGTTCTTGGGTCCGACGAGCAGTACTTC.

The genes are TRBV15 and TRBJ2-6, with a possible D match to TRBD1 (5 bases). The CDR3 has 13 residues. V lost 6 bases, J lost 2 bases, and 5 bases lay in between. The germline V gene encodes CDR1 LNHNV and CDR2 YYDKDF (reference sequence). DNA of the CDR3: TGTGCCACCAGGGGGCCTGGGGCCAACGTCCTGACTTTC. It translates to CATRGPGANVLTF.

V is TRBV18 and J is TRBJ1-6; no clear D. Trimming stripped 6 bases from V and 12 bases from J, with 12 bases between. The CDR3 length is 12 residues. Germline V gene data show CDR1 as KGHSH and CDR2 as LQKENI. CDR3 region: CASSGGLGPLHF. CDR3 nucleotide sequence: TGTGCCAGCTCTGGAGGGTTAGGACCCCTCCACTTT. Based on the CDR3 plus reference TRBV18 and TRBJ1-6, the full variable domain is NAGVMQNPRHLVRRRGQEARLRCSPMKGHSHVYWYRQLPEEGLKFMVYLQKENIIDESGMPKERFSAEFPKEGPSILRIQQVVRGDSAAYFCASSGGLGPLHFGNGTRLTVT.